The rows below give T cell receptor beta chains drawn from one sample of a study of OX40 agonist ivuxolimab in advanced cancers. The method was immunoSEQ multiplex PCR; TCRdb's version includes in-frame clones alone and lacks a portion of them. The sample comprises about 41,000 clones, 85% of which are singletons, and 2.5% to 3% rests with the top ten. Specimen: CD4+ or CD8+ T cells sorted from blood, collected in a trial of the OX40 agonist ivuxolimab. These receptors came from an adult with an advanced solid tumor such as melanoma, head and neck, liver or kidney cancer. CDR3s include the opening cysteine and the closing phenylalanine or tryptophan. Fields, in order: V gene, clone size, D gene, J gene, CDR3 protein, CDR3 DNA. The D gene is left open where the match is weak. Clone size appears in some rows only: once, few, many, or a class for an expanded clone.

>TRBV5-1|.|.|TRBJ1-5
CASSLGPGINNQPQHF
TGCGCCAGCAGCTTGGGCCCAGGGATAAACAATCAGCCCCAGCATTTT
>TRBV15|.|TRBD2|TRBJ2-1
CATSRGTSGRNEQFF
TGTGCCACCAGCAGAGGGACTAGCGGGAGAAATGAGCAGTTCTTC
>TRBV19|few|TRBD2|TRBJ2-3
CASSRGGADTQYF
TGTGCCAGTAGCCGCGGGGGGGCAGATACGCAGTATTTT
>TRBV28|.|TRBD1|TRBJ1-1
CASSSTGGPHTEAFF
TGTGCCAGCAGTTCGACAGGGGGGCCACACACTGAAGCTTTCTTT
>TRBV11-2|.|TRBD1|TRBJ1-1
CASSLGPGTALNTEAFF
TGTGCCAGCAGCTTAGGCCCCGGGACAGCTTTGAACACTGAAGCTTTCTTT
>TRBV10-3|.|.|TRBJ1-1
CAISLTGGGTEAFF
TGTGCCATCAGTTTGACAGGCGGGGGCACTGAAGCTTTCTTT
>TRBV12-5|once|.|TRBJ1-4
CASGLWLGEKLFF
TGTGCTAGTGGTCTATGGCTGGGTGAAAAACTGTTTTTT
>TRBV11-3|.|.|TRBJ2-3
CASSKGGLHGLTDTQYF
TGTGCCAGCAGCAAAGGGGGACTCCATGGCCTCACAGATACGCAGTATTTT
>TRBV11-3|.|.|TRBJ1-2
CASSLDGSRYGYTF
TGTGCCAGCAGCTTAGATGGCTCAAGATATGGCTACACCTTC
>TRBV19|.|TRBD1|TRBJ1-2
CASSTGDSTSNYGYTF
TGTGCCAGTAGTACTGGGGACAGCACCTCTAACTATGGCTACACCTTC
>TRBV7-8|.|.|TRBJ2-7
CASSLARARGGSYEQYF
TGTGCCAGCAGCTTAGCCAGGGCCAGGGGCGGCTCCTACGAGCAGTACTTC
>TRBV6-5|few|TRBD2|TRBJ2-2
CASSYSGLAGELFF
TGTGCCAGCAGTTACTCGGGACTAGCCGGGGAGCTGTTTTTT
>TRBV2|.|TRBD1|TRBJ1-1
CASSGQGAPYEAFF
TGTGCCAGCAGTGGACAGGGGGCGCCGTATGAAGCTTTCTTT
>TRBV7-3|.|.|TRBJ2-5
CASSEGGQETQYF
TGTGCCAGCTCCGAAGGAGGTCAAGAGACCCAGTACTTC
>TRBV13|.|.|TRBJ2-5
CASSRGPRGETQYF
TGTGCCAGCAGCCGCGGACCGCGAGGAGAGACCCAGTACTTC
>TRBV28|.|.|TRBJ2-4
CASRSGANIQYF
TGTGCCAGTCGATCAGGGGCGAACATTCAGTACTTC
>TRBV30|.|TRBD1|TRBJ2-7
CAWINRGRTYEQYF
TGTGCCTGGATTAACAGGGGCAGGACCTACGAGCAGTACTTC
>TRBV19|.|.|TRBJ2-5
CASSMGLQETQYF
TGTGCCAGTAGTATGGGCCTCCAAGAGACCCAGTACTTC
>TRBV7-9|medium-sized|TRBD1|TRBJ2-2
CASSHTGVLGAGELFF
TGTGCCAGCAGCCATACAGGGGTACTTGGTGCCGGGGAGCTGTTTTTT
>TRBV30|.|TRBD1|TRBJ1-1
CACTGTGLFLTEAFF
TGTGCCTGCACCGGGACAGGGCTTTTTCTCACTGAAGCTTTCTTT
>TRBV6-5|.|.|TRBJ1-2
CASSLDSYGYTF
TGTGCCAGCAGCTTGGACAGCTATGGCTACACCTTC
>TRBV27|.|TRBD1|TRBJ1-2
CASRPQGADGYTF
TGTGCCAGCAGACCACAGGGGGCGGATGGCTACACCTTC
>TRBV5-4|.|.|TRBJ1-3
CASSQQGFLNTIYF
TGTGCCAGCAGCCAACAGGGTTTTTTAAACACCATATATTTT
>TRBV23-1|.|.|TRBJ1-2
CASSSSYSHGYTF
TGCGCCAGCAGTAGCTCTTACAGCCATGGCTACACCTTC
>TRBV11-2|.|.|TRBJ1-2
CASSLGHSPNYGYTF
TGTGCCAGCAGCTTAGGCCACAGCCCTAACTATGGCTACACCTTC
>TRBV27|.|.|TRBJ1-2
CASSPYRPTSNYGYTF
TGTGCCAGCAGTCCCTATAGGCCTACGTCTAACTATGGCTACACCTTC
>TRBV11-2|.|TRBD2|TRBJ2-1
CASSVRLAGVGNEQFF
TGTGCCAGCAGCGTTAGACTAGCGGGAGTTGGGAATGAGCAGTTCTTC